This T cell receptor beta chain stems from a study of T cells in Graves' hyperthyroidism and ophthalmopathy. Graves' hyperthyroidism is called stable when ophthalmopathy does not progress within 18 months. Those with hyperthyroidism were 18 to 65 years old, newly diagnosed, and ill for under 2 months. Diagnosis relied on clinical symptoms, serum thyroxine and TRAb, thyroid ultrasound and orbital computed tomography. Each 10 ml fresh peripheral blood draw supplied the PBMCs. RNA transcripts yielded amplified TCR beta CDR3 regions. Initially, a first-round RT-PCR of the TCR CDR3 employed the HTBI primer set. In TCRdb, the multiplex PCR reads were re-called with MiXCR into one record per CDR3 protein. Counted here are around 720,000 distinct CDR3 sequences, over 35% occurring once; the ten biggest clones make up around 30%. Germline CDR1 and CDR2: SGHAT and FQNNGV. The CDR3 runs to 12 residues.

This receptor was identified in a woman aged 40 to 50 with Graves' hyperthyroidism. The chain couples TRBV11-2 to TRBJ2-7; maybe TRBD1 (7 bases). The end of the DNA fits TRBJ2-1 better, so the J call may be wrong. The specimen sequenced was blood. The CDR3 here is CASSLGQGGQFF. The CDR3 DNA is TGTGCCAGCAGCTTAGGACAGGGAGGGCAGTTCTTC.